One and the same sample provided the 18 T cell receptor beta chains below, sequenced in a study of human T cells and chemical hapten exposure. Whole blood that had not been fractionated was the source of extracted total RNA. TCRdb re-derived calls from the 5' RACE reads in MiXCR, one entry per CDR3 protein. The sample lists over 70,000 distinct CDR3 sequences, about 15% occurring once. These receptors originate from a female donor in good health.

This clonotype has just a few counts. The chain carries TRBV7-2 and TRBJ1-6; possibly TRBD1 for D (6 bases). Germline CDR1 SGHTA, CDR2 FQGNSA. The CDR3 length is 13 residues. V lost 5 bases, J lost 8 bases, and 10 bases lay in between. The CDR3 DNA is TGTGCCAGCAGCCGGACAGTTTATTCACCCCTCCACTTT. This sequence encodes CASSRTVYSPLHF.

The CDR3 DNA reads as TGTGCCAGCAGCTCCGTGGGGTCCAATGAGCAGTTCTTC. Encoded protein: CASSSVGSNEQFF. The chain uses TRBV11-1 and TRBJ2-1; D is unresolved. With 4 bases removed from V and 6 bases from J, the gap between germline ends came to 10 bases. Germline V CDR1 and CDR2: SGHAT, FQDESV (reference sequence). This CDR3 region has 13 residues.

The V and J genes are TRBV5-1 and TRBJ2-2, with TRBD2 as a possible D gene (5 bases). CDR3 length: 16 amino acids. The V gene lost 0 bases and the J gene lost 0 bases, with 9 bases spanning the gap. CDR1 and CDR2 from the germline V gene are SGHRS and YFSETQ. The CDR3 loop reads CASSLGSLANTGELFF. The CDR3 DNA follows: TGCGCCAGCAGCTTGGGATCACTAGCGAACACCGGGGAGCTGTTTTTT.

This clonotype was detected only a few times. The V gene is TRBV25-1, the J gene TRBJ1-1, with D possibly being TRBD1 (6 bases). Germline assignment: CDR1 MGHDK and CDR2 SYGVNS. CDR3 length: 10 amino acids. V lost 6 bases and J 8 bases, leaving 7 bases between the germline ends. CDR3 nucleotides: TGTGCCAGCAGGGACAGAGAAGCTTTCTTT. It specifies CASRDREAFF.

A single count supports this clonotype. V gene TRBV28 combines with J gene TRBJ1-2; the D gene is possibly TRBD1 (6 bases). This CDR3 comprises 12 residues. Germline V lookup: CDR1 MDHEN, CDR2 SYDVKM. V gave up 6 bases and J gave up 8 bases, with 13 bases separating them. CDR3 DNA: TGTGCCAGCAGCCCGACAGGAGGGGGCTACACCTTC. Translation: CASSPTGGGYTF.

The rearrangement joins TRBV12-5 to TRBJ1-1; D is undetermined. Germline values: CDR1 LGHNT, CDR2 FRNRAP. The CDR3 is 12 amino acids. Trimming shortened V by 7 bases and J by 8 bases, and 14 bases separated the two germline ends. CDR3 DNA sequence: TGTGCTAGTGTCAACGAGGCCCAGGAAGCTTTCTTT. This sequence encodes CASVNEAQEAFF.

This clonotype has only a few counts. The chain has TRBV4-3 and TRBJ1-2, with D uncertain. CDR3 size: 16 residues. Per germline, CDR1 LGHNA and CDR2 YSLEER. Trimming pared 0 bases from V and 4 bases from J, leaving 15 bases between. The CDR3 loop reads CASSQDSGLKLYGYTF. CDR3 in DNA: TGCGCCAGCAGCCAAGATTCTGGGCTAAAACTCTATGGCTACACCTTC.

V is TRBV20-1 and J is TRBJ1-1; possibly TRBD1 for D (5 bases). CDR1 DFQATT and CDR2 SNEGSKA come from the germline V gene (reference sequence). This CDR3 region has 12 residues. The V end was cut by 0 bases, the J end by 9 bases, with 11 bases between. CDR3 protein: CSAREGHSQAFF. CDR3 bases: TGCAGTGCTAGAGAGGGGCACTCCCAAGCTTTCTTT.

This clonotype has a handful of counts. V and J are TRBV30 and TRBJ2-3; D not resolved. CDR1 and CDR2 from the germline V gene are GTSNPN and SVGIG (reference sequence). V shed 0 bases and J shed 5 bases, with 9 bases lying between them. The CDR3 runs to 13 residues. This chain's CDR3 is CAWSVRVKDTQYF. CDR3 in DNA: TGTGCCTGGAGTGTAAGGGTTAAAGATACGCAGTATTTT. Complete variable domain (other parts from reference TRBV30 and TRBJ2-3): SQTIHQWPATLVQPVGSPLSLECTVEGTSNPNLYWYRQAAGRGLQLLFYSVGIGQISSEVPQNLSASRPQDRQFILSSKKLLLSDSGFYLCAWSVRVKDTQYFGPGTRLTVL.

The J gene is TRBJ2-1, the V gene TRBV7-2; D remains ambiguous. CDR1 is SGHTA, CDR2 FQGNSA, per germline. The CDR3 has 13 residues. Trimming stripped 2 bases from V and 5 bases from J, with 7 bases between. CDR3 loop: CASSLSRNNEQFF. The CDR3, as DNA: TGTGCCAGCAGCTTATCTAGGAACAATGAGCAGTTCTTC.

This clonotype appeared a few times. The V call is TRBV7-2, the J call TRBJ2-3, with 7 bases aligning to TRBD2. J gave up 2 bases and V 5 bases, and 7 bases lay outside the gene matches. This CDR3 is 15 amino acids long. Germline CDR1 reads SGHTA; CDR2 reads FQGNSA. The CDR3, as DNA: TGTGCCAGCAGCCGGACTAGTAGTAACACAGATACGCAGTATTTT. This gives the protein CASSRTSSNTDTQYF.

This clonotype is labeled as medium-sized. The chain combines TRBV6-2 or TRBV6-3 with TRBJ1-1; D uncertain. The V gene's germline CDR1 is MNHEY and CDR2 SVGEGT. The CDR3 runs 13 residues. V was clipped by 0 bases and J by 7 bases, with 9 bases between them. The CDR3 sequence is CASSYSEEVEAFF. The CDR3 DNA reads TGTGCCAGCAGTTACTCTGAGGAGGTTGAAGCTTTCTTT.

The V and J genes are TRBV19 and TRBJ1-2; 9 bases fit TRBD1. The germline V gene has CDR1 LNHDA and CDR2 SQIVND (reference sequence). V dropped 10 bases and J dropped 7; count of bases not matched to a gene: 16. The CDR3 totals 15 residues. The CDR3 here is CATNNPGQGFVGYTF. The CDR3 nucleotides are TGTGCCACCAATAACCCGGGACAGGGTTTCGTTGGCTACACCTTC.

This clonotype was observed a few times. J is TRBJ2-1 and V is TRBV5-6; possibly TRBD2 for D (7 bases). Trimming cost V 1 base and J 7 bases, with 18 bases left between them. Germline V CDR1 and CDR2: SGHDT, YYEEEE. The CDR3 sequence is 16 residues long. The CDR3 loop reads CASSLWGGARGNEQFF. The CDR3 region has the DNA TGTGCCAGCAGCTTGTGGGGAGGGGCCAGGGGAAATGAGCAGTTCTTC.

This clonotype showed up many times. This chain uses TRBV10-3 with TRBJ2-1, with D unresolved. The germline V gene encodes CDR1 ENHRY and CDR2 SYGVKD. V lost 7 bases and J lost 7, with 8 bases in between. The CDR3 covers 11 residues. The CDR3 region is CAITSNNEQFF. Here the CDR3 DNA reads TGTGCCATCACCAGTAATAATGAGCAGTTCTTC.

The J gene is TRBJ2-1, the V gene TRBV18; tentative D call: TRBD1 (7 bases). There are 16 residues in the CDR3. Germline V lookup: CDR1 KGHSH, CDR2 LQKENI. Trimming pared 1 base from V and 4 bases from J, leaving 14 bases between. CDR3 sequence reads: CASSPRGDRTYNEQFF. The CDR3, as DNA: TGTGCCAGCTCACCACGGGGGGACAGAACATACAATGAGCAGTTCTTC.

This clonotype has only a few counts. The rearrangement uses TRBV7-2 and TRBJ2-7, with a possible D match to TRBD2 (5 bases). Between the trimmed V and J ends, which lost 0 bases and 7 bases, there was a span of 16 bases. CDR1 and CDR2 from the germline V gene are SGHTA and FQGNSA. The CDR3 spans 15 residues. In DNA form, the CDR3 reads TGTGCCAGCAGCTTAGCAGGACCTTTGAGGGTGGAGCAGTACTTC. Translated: CASSLAGPLRVEQYF.

The chain is built from TRBV7-2 and TRBJ1-4; weak D call: TRBD1 (6 bases). Germline values: CDR1 SGHTA, CDR2 FQGNSA. This CDR3 region has 15 residues. Trimming took 2 bases from V and 8 from J, leaving 15 bases between them. CDR3 region: CASSLMGGQREKLFF. CDR3 DNA sequence: TGTGCCAGCAGCTTAATGGGGGGCCAGAGGGAAAAACTGTTTTTT.